Listed below are T cell receptor beta chains from one sample, sequenced in a study of blood T cell repertoires in COVID-19. Here immunoSEQ multiplex PCR was the method, and the copy in TCRdb shows in-frame clones only, minus some. The sample shows about 27,000 clones, 70% to 90% of them seen only once. Sequenced input: peripheral blood. The receptors were sampled from a human donor in a cohort sampled during active COVID-19. The CDR3 runs from the conserved cysteine through the conserved F or W. Fields, in order: CDR3 protein, CDR3 DNA, J gene, V gene, D gene. The D gene is left open where the match is weak.

CDR3aa: CASSWDSYNEQFF
CDR3nt: TGTGCCAGCAGCTGGGACAGCTACAATGAGCAGTTCTTC
j_gene: TRBJ2-1
v_gene: TRBV7-9
d_gene: TRBD1

CDR3aa: CATRPGQGDSTKPYEQYF
CDR3nt: TGTGCCACCAGACCGGGACAGGGGGATTCAACCAAACCCTACGAGCAGTACTTC
j_gene: TRBJ2-7
v_gene: TRBV2
d_gene: TRBD1

CDR3aa: CASSPRYSTYEQYF
CDR3nt: TGTGCCAGCAGCCCTAGGTATTCGACCTACGAGCAGTACTTC
j_gene: TRBJ2-7
v_gene: TRBV3-1/TRBV3-2
d_gene: NA

CDR3aa: CSARTGDAYYGYTF
CDR3nt: TGCAGCGCTAGGACAGGGGACGCCTACTATGGCTACACCTTC
j_gene: TRBJ1-2
v_gene: TRBV29-1
d_gene: TRBD1

CDR3aa: CASSQDFREVSQYF
CDR3nt: TGCGCCAGCAGCCAAGATTTTCGGGAGGTGTCCCAGTACTTC
j_gene: TRBJ2-5
v_gene: TRBV4-1
d_gene: TRBD2

CDR3aa: CASSPGQGARGTEAFF
CDR3nt: TGTGCCAGCAGCCCGGGACAGGGGGCGCGAGGCACTGAAGCTTTCTTT
j_gene: TRBJ1-1
v_gene: TRBV11-2
d_gene: TRBD1

CDR3aa: CASSLASGSYNEQFF
CDR3nt: TGCGCCAGCAGCTTGGCCAGCGGAAGCTACAATGAGCAGTTCTTC
j_gene: TRBJ2-1
v_gene: TRBV5-1
d_gene: NA

CDR3aa: CASSFGQGYQETQYF
CDR3nt: TGCGCCAGCAGCTTTGGACAGGGGTACCAAGAGACCCAGTACTTC
j_gene: TRBJ2-5
v_gene: TRBV5-1
d_gene: TRBD1

CDR3aa: CASSPRATDTQYF
CDR3nt: TGTGCCAGCAGCCCCAGGGCCACAGATACGCAGTATTTT
j_gene: TRBJ2-3
v_gene: TRBV12-3/TRBV12-4
d_gene: NA

CDR3aa: CASSPRNGLVFTYEQYF
CDR3nt: TGTGCCAGCAGCCCACGGAACGGACTAGTCTTTACCTACGAGCAGTACTTC
j_gene: TRBJ2-7
v_gene: TRBV5-4
d_gene: TRBD2

CDR3aa: CASSAGRDRDEKLFF
CDR3nt: TGTGCCAGCAGCGCTGGCCGGGACAGGGATGAAAAACTGTTTTTT
j_gene: TRBJ1-4
v_gene: TRBV9
d_gene: TRBD1

CDR3aa: CARGTATGELFF
CDR3nt: TGTGCCAGAGGGACTGCCACCGGGGAGCTGTTTTTT
j_gene: TRBJ2-2
v_gene: TRBV2
d_gene: NA

CDR3aa: CASSSDRAGYGYTF
CDR3nt: TGTGCCAGCAGCTCCGACAGAGCGGGCTATGGCTACACCTTC
j_gene: TRBJ1-2
v_gene: TRBV27
d_gene: NA